The T cell receptor beta chain described here comes from a study of shared clonotypes between healthy human individuals. About the research overall: The donor pool was made up of a couple of women and a few men aged 18 to 49.

The germline gives CDR1 MNHEY, CDR2 SMNVEV (reference sequence). V gave up 5 bases and J gave up 2 bases, with 13 bases separating them. The CDR3 covers 15 residues. Points on this clone: The antigen is unknown.

Study results and limitations: The represented genetic and exposure-history diversity was limited by the small number of donors.

Each PCR replicate run on unsorted PBMC took in roughly 0.3 ug DNA, tens of thousands of T cell genomes. Unsorted PBMC DNA went through sequencing on ten immunoSEQ deep assay plates. Profiling relied on immunoSEQ multiplex PCR, and the TCRdb table lists in-frame clones only, not all of them. In the table there are some 510,000 clones, more than 65% of which are singletons. The receptor was isolated from a woman aged 40 to 50 in good health. Some clones in this sample may be carry-over from other donors' samples. Sequencing used PBMCs. This chain uses TRBV27 with TRBJ1-5; possibly TRBD1 for D (6 bases). This chain's CDR3 is CASSTGLGGNQPQHF. The CDR3 coding sequence is TGTGCCAGCAGTACAGGGCTTGGGGGCAATCAGCCCCAGCATTTT.